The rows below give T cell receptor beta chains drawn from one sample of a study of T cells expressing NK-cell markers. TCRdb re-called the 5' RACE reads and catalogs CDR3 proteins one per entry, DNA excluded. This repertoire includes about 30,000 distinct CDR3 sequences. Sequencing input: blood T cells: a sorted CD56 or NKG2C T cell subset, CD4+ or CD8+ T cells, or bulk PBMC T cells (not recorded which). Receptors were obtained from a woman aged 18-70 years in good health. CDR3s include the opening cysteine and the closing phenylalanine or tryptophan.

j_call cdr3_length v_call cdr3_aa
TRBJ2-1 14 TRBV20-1 CSASGSGGWDEQFF
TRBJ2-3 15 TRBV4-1 CASSQGPLGADTQYF
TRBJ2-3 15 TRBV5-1 CASSSSGRAIDTQYF
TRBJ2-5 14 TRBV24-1 CATSGADFEETQYF
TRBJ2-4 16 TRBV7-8 CASSLGLAGLLDIQYF
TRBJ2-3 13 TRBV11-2 CASISGSTDTQYF
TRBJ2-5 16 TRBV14 CASSQPHRELVETQYF
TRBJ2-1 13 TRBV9 CASSRPPYNEQFF
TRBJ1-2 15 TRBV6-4 CASSEAGTGAYGYTF
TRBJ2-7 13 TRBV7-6 CASSLETPYEQYF
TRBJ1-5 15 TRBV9 CASSPGGGSGQPQHF
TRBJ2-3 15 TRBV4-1 CASSQSPVTTDTQYF
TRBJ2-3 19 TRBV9 CASSVESSGGTRITDTQYF
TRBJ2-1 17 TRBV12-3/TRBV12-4 CASSLGLAGGSYNEQFF
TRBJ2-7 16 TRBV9 CASSRGLAGLNYEQYF